These 19 T cell receptor beta chains came from one sample sequenced in a study of blood T cells in healthy people across ages. Primed by a sample-barcoded 5' primer and a J-beta primer mix, a second PCR proceeded for roughly 6 to 12 cycles. In TCRdb, the 5' RACE reads were re-called with MiXCR into one record per CDR3 protein. Here the sample spans 550,000 to 700,000 distinct CDR3 sequences, 25% to 30% being singletons. Sequencing input: blood. Receptors were obtained from a woman between 65 and 79 years old in good health.

This clonotype has more than one count but fewer than ten. The V and J genes are TRBV11-3 and TRBJ2-1, with unresolved D. V was shortened by 0 bases and J by 0 bases, with 18 bases between the two germline ends. CDR3 length: 19 amino acids. Germline V gene sequence: CDR1 SGHNT, CDR2 YENEEA. CDR3 protein: CASSLDSQSSTRSYNEQFF. CDR3 in DNA: TGTGCCAGCAGCTTAGACTCTCAGTCCTCCACCCGCTCCTACAATGAGCAGTTCTTC.

The rearrangement uses TRBV28 and TRBJ1-2; D not resolved. Germline V CDR1 and CDR2: MDHEN, SYDVKM. V was pared by 7 bases and J by 4 bases, with 7 bases between. The CDR3 consists of 11 residues. Here the CDR3 DNA reads TGTGCCAGCACCCAGGCCTATGGCTACACCTTC. Amino acids: CASTQAYGYTF.

The CDR3 region has the DNA TGTGCCAGCAGTTCCCGGGGATCATCTAATGAAAAACTGTTTTTT. It codes for CASSSRGSSNEKLFF. The chain links TRBV6-5 to TRBJ1-4; D unresolved. The germline gives CDR1 MNHEY, CDR2 SVGAGI. This CDR3 has 15 residues. Trimming cost V 4 bases and J 3 bases, with 12 bases left between them.

This clonotype was found a few times. The CDR3 end shows no conserved phenylalanine or tryptophan, and so a read error is likely. The V call is TRBV29-1, the J call TRBJ1-1, with D uncertain. V lost 2 bases and J lost 1, with 11 bases in between. CDR1 SQVTM and CDR2 ANQGSEA come from the germline V gene. The CDR3 consists of 14 residues. The CDR3, as DNA: TGCAGCGTTGAAATCCCTCCAGGGAACACTGAAGCTTTCCTT. As protein: CSVEIPPGNTEAFL.

The chain uses TRBV9 and TRBJ2-1; the D call may be TRBD1 or TRBD2 (6 bases each). V was cut by 0 bases and J by 6 bases, with 7 bases left in between. The CDR3 is 13 residues long. CDR1 and CDR2 from the germline V gene are SGDLS and YYNGEE. This CDR3 is CASSVEGGNEQFF. Here the CDR3 DNA reads TGTGCCAGCAGCGTAGAGGGGGGCAATGAGCAGTTCTTC.

This clonotype was counted ten times or more. The chain has TRBV18 and TRBJ2-1; a possible D gene is TRBD2 (5 bases). Germline CDR1 KGHSH, CDR2 LQKENI. This CDR3 has 16 residues. Trimming cost V 6 bases and J 0 bases, with 15 bases left between them. As DNA, the CDR3 is TGTGCCAGCTCCCTGAGGGCTGGGAGCTCCTACAATGAGCAGTTCTTC. It codes for CASSLRAGSSYNEQFF.

In its sample, this clonotype was seen many times. The V and J genes are TRBV11-2 and TRBJ2-1; D ambiguous. Trimming shortened V by 8 bases and J by 4 bases, and 6 bases separated the two germline ends. Germline CDR1 SGHAT, CDR2 FQNNGV. The CDR3 length is 11 residues. The CDR3 reads CASGRYNEQFF. CDR3 coding DNA: TGTGCCAGCGGACGTTACAATGAGCAGTTCTTC.

Remarks on this clonotype: Because it lacks the conserved phenylalanine or tryptophan at the end, this CDR3 is likely a read error. The V gene is TRBV10-3, the J gene TRBJ2-2; possibly TRBD2 for D (5 bases). The V end lost 4 bases, the J end lost 1 base, and 7 bases lay between the germline ends. CDR1 ENHRY and CDR2 SYGVKD come from the germline V gene. CDR3 length: 14 amino acids. The CDR3 reads CAISADWNTGELFS. CDR3 sequence (DNA): TGTGCCATCAGTGCGGACTGGAACACCGGGGAGCTGTTTTCT.

This clonotype was observed once. The chain links TRBV4-3 to TRBJ1-2; 7 bases fit TRBD1. V dropped 1 base and J dropped 11; count of bases not matched to a gene: 19. Germline V lookup: CDR1 LGHNA, CDR2 YSLEER. There are 17 residues in the CDR3. Here the CDR3 reads CASSQALRQGGNNVYTF. CDR3 nucleotides: TGCGCCAGCAGCCAAGCCCTCAGACAGGGTGGCAACAATGTTTACACCTTC.

The chain links TRBV12-5 to TRBJ2-1; D is unclear. The CDR3 covers 15 residues. The germline CDR1 and CDR2 sequences are LGHNT and FRNRAP. Between the trimmed V and J ends, which lost 4 bases and 7 bases, there was a span of 17 bases. CDR3 coding DNA: TGTGCTAGTGGTTCGCCAACCGTCTCTAGGAATGAGCAGTTCTTC. Translation gives CASGSPTVSRNEQFF.

The chain links TRBV6-5 to TRBJ2-1, with 9 bases matching TRBD2. Germline values: CDR1 MNHEY, CDR2 SVGAGI. After removal of 5 bases from V and 9 bases from J, the junction contained 5 bases not matched to a gene. The CDR3 runs 13 residues. CDR3: CASSTRGGLEQFF. The CDR3 DNA is TGTGCCAGCAGTACGCGGGGGGGGCTTGAGCAGTTCTTC.

This chain joins TRBV27 and TRBJ1-4, with no clear D. Per germline, CDR1 MNHEY and CDR2 SMNVEV (reference sequence). Trimming stripped 6 bases from V and 7 bases from J, with 18 bases between. The CDR3 has 15 residues. The CDR3 is CASSPKPGFGEKLFF. Here the CDR3 DNA reads TGTGCCAGCAGCCCCAAACCAGGTTTCGGTGAAAAACTGTTTTTT.

This chain joins TRBV7-6 and TRBJ2-3; 7 bases map to TRBD2. CDR1 and CDR2 (germline): SGHVS, FNYEAQ. This CDR3 has 10 amino acids. V lost 8 bases and J lost 8; bases outside the gene matches: 1. CDR3 region: CASGGGTQYF. The CDR3 coding sequence is TGTGCCAGCGGGGGGGGTACGCAGTATTTT.

J is TRBJ1-1 and V is TRBV5-1, with TRBD1 as a possible D gene (6 bases). V was cut by 4 bases and J by 2 bases, with 12 bases left in between. The CDR3 spans 14 residues. Looked up from germline, CDR1 is SGHRS and CDR2 is YFSETQ. CDR3 residues: CASSRGQRNTEAFF. In nucleotides, the CDR3 is TGCGCCAGCAGCCGAGGACAGAGAAACACTGAAGCTTTCTTT.

This chain joins TRBV20-1 and TRBJ2-7; perhaps TRBD2 as D (5 bases). The CDR3 totals 14 residues. The germline gives CDR1 DFQATT, CDR2 SNEGSKA (reference sequence). V was pared by 3 bases and J by 7 bases, with 19 bases between. CDR3 in amino acids: CSASRVPGKSEQYF. The CDR3 DNA is TGCAGTGCTAGTAGGGTCCCGGGGAAGTCAGAGCAGTACTTC.

This clonotype was seen more than once but under ten times. The V call is TRBV4-3, the J call TRBJ1-4; D is uncertain. This CDR3 has 15 residues. Trimming removed 0 bases at V and 7 bases at J, with 12 bases between. Germline V lookup: CDR1 LGHNA, CDR2 YSLEER. This CDR3 is CASSQDGSIGEKLFF. CDR3 sequence (DNA): TGCGCCAGCAGCCAAGATGGGAGTATCGGTGAAAAACTGTTTTTT.

The V and J genes are TRBV9 and TRBJ2-3; D may match TRBD1 or TRBD2 (5 bases each). V shed 3 bases and J shed 0 bases, with 8 bases lying between them. The CDR3 runs to 14 residues. The V gene's germline CDR1 is SGDLS and CDR2 YYNGEE. In DNA, the CDR3 is TGTGCCAGCAGCGGGGACCATAGCACAGATACGCAGTATTTT. Its protein is CASSGDHSTDTQYF.

This clonotype was picked up a small number of times. The rearrangement joins TRBV12-3 or TRBV12-4 to TRBJ1-2; a weak D match, TRBD1 (6 bases). The CDR3 loop spans 14 amino acids. V was pared by 6 bases and J by 6 bases, with 17 bases between. CDR3 bases: TGTGCCAGCAGCTATAGATCCGGGACAAATGGCTACACCTTC. This codes for CASSYRSGTNGYTF.

This rearrangement joins TRBV29-1 to TRBJ2-3; D call uncertain. The ends were cut back, 3 bases at V and 6 bases at J, with 13 bases in the middle. The CDR3 is 13 amino acids. Per germline, CDR1 SQVTM and CDR2 ANQGSEA. The CDR3 reads CSVDGLDADTQYF. CDR3 DNA sequence: TGCAGCGTTGATGGGCTCGATGCGGATACGCAGTATTTT.